Listed here is a single TCR beta chain. The data were obtained in a study of blood T cell repertoires in COVID-19. CDR1 and CDR2 (germline): SQVTM, ANQGSEA. Between the trimmed V and J ends, which lost 4 bases and 7 bases, there was a span of 11 bases. There are 11 residues in the CDR3. Authors' methods: Counts of nucleated cells, estimated from reference gene primer amplification, were obtained. TCRdb's copy holds only in-frame clones and misses some; the assay was immunoSEQ multiplex PCR. Clone size and the V and J calls come from that table; the DNA yielded D and trimming. This table holds about 200,000 clones, more than 70% found once.

V usage is TRBV29-1 and J usage is TRBJ2-7, with D unclear. The source is a middle-aged man with acute COVID-19. The specimen was PBMCs or T cells enriched from blood (not recorded which). Written as DNA, the CDR3 is TGCAGCGTTGTGGTAGCTTGGGAGCAGTACTTC. Translation gives CSVVVAWEQYF.